This T cell receptor (beta chain) was profiled in a study of blood T cell repertoires in COVID-19. Study overall: The analysed material was cDNA or gDNA that came from T cells, B-cell-depleted T cells, or PBMCs.

Sequencing was performed with immunoSEQ multiplex PCR; in TCRdb, only in-frame clones are kept and a portion is missing. This table has fewer than 700,000 clones, roughly nine tenths appearing once. V lost 6 bases to trimming and J lost 10 bases; unmatched junction nucleotides: 6. This CDR3 contains 14 residues. Germline-derived CDR1 and CDR2 are MNHEY and SVGAGI. Sequenced input: peripheral blood. This chain joins TRBV6-5 and TRBJ1-6, with 10 bases that match TRBD1. The sequence was obtained from a woman between 50 and 59 years old with COVID-19, enrolled during active disease. CDR3 DNA sequence: TGTGCCAGCAGAGACAGGGGGCGCGGGTCACCCCTCCACTTT. Translated, it gives CASRDRGRGSPLHF.